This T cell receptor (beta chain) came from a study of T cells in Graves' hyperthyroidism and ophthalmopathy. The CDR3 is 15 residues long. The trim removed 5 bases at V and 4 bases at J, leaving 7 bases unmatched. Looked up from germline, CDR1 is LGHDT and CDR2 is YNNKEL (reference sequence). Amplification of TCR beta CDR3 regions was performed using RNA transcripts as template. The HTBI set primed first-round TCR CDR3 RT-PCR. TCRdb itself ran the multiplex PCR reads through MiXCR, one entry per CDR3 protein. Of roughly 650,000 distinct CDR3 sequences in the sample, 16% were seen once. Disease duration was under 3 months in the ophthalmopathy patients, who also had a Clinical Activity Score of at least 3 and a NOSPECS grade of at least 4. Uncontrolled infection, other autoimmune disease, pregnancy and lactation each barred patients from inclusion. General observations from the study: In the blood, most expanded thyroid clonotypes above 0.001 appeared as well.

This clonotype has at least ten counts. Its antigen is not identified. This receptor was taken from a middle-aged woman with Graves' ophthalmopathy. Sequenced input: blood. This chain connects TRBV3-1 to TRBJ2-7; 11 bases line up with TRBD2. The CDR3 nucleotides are TGTGCCAGCAGCTATCGACTAGCGGGGACTTACGAGCAGTACTTC. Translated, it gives CASSYRLAGTYEQYF.